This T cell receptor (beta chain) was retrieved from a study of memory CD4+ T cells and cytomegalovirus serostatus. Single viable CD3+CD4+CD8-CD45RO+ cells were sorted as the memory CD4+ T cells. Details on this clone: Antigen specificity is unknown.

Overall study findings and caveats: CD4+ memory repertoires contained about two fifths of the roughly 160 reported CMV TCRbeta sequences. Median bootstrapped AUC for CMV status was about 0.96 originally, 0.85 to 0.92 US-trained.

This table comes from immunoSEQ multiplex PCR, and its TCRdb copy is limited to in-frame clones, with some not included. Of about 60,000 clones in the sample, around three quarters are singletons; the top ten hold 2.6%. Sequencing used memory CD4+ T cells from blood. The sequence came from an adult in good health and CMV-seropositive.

The CDR3 sequence is CASTRNGYEQYF. The CDR3 nucleotides are TGTGCCAGCACTAGGAACGGCTACGAGCAGTACTTC. This sequence joins TRBV5-6 and TRBJ2-7; D call uncertain. V lost 6 bases to trimming and J lost 3 bases, with 10 bases between them. The CDR3 has 12 residues. Germline V gene sequence: CDR1 SGHDT, CDR2 YYEEEE.